The T cell receptor beta chain under discussion was sequenced for a study of OX40 agonist ivuxolimab in advanced cancers. Germline V gene data show CDR1 as LNHDA and CDR2 as SQIVND (reference sequence). V lost 5 bases and J lost 5; bases outside the gene matches: 9. There are 15 residues in the CDR3. Libraries were prepared by immunoSEQ multiplex PCR; TCRdb keeps only in-frame clonotypes and omits some of them. The sample lists 90,000 to 95,000 clones; less than 90% were seen once. The sequence was collected from an adult with an advanced solid tumor such as melanoma, head and neck, liver or kidney cancer. This specimen was CD4+ or CD8+ T cells sorted from blood, taken in a trial of the OX40 agonist ivuxolimab. This rearrangement joins TRBV19 to TRBJ1-1; 9 bases match TRBD1. The CDR3 loop reads CASSDPQGAKTEAFF. In nucleotides, the CDR3 is TGTGCCAGTAGTGATCCACAGGGGGCCAAGACTGAAGCTTTCTTT.